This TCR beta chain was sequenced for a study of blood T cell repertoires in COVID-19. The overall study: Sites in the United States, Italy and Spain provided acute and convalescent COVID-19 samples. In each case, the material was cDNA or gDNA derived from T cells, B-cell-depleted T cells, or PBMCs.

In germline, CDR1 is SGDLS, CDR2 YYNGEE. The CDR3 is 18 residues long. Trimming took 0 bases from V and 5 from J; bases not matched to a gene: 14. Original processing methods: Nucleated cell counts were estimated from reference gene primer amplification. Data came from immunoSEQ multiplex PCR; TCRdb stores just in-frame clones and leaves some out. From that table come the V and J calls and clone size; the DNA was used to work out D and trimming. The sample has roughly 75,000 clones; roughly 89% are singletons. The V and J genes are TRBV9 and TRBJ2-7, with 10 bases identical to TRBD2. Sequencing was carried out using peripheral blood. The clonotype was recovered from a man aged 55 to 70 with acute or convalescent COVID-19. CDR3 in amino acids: CASSVGLAGAHLTHEQYF. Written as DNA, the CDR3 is TGTGCCAGCAGCGTAGGTCTAGCGGGAGCACACCTTACCCACGAGCAGTACTTC.